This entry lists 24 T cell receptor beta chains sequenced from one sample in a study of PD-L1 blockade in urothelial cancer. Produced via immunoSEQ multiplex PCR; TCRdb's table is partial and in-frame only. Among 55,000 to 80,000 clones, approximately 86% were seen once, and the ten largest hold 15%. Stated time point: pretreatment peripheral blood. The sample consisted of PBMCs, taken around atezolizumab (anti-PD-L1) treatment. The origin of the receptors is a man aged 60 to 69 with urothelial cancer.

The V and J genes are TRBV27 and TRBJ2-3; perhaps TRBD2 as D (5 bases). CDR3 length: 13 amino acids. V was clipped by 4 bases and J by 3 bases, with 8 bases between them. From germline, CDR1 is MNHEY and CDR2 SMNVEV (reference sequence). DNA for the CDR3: TGTGCCAGCAGTTATCGGGAAACAGATACGCAGTATTTT. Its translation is CASSYRETDTQYF.

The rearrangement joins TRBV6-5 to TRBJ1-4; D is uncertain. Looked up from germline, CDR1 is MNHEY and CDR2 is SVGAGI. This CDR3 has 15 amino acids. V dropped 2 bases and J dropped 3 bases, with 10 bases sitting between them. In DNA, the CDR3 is TGTGCCAGCAGTTACGCGCGGGCCGCTAATGAAAAACTGTTTTTT. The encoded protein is CASSYARAANEKLFF.

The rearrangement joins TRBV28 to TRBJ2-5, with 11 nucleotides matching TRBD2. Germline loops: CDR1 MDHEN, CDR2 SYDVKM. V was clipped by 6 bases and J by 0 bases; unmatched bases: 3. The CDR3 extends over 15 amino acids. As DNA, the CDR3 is TGTGCCAGCAGGGGACTAGCGGTGTACCAAGAGACCCAGTACTTC. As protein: CASRGLAVYQETQYF. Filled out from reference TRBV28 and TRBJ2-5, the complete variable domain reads DVKVTQSSRYLVKRTGEKVFLECVQDMDHENMFWYRQDPGLGLRLIYFSYDVKMKEKGDIPEGYSVSREKKERFSLILESASTNQTSMYLCASRGLAVYQETQYFGPGTRLLVL.

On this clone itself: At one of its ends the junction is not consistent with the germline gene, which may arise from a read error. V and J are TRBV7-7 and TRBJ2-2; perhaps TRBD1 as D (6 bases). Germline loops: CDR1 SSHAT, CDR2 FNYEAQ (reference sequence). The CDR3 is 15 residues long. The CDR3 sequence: CASSLRTANTGELFF. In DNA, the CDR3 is TGTGCTAGCAGCCTTCGGACAGCGAACACCGGGGAGCTGTTTTTT.

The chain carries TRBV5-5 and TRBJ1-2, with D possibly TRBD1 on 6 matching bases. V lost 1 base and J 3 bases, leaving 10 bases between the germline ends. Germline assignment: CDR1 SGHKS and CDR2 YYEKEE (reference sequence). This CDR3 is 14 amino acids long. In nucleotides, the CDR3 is TGTGCCAGCAGCTTGCAGGGGCGCGACTATGGCTACACCTTC. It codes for CASSLQGRDYGYTF. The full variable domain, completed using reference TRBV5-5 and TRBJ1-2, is DAGVTQSPTHLIKTRGQQVTLRCSPISGHKSVSWYQQVLGQGPQFIFQYYEKEERGRGNFPDRFSARQFPNYSSELNVNALLLGDSALYLCASSLQGRDYGYTFGSGTRLTVV.

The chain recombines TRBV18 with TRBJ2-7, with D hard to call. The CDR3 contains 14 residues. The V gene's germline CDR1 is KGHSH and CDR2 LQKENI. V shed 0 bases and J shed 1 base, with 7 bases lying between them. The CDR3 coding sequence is TGTGCCAGCTCACCACCGGCCTTTTCCTACGAGCAGTACTTC. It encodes CASSPPAFSYEQYF. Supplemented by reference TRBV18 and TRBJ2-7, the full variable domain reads NAGVMQNPRHLVRRRGQEARLRCSPMKGHSHVYWYRQLPEEGLKFMVYLQKENIIDESGMPKERFSAEFPKEGPSILRIQQVVRGDSAAYFCASSPPAFSYEQYFGPGTRLTVT.

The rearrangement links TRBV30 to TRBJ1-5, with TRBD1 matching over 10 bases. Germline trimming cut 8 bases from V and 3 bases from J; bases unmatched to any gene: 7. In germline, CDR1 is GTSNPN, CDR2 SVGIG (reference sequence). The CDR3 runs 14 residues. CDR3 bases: TGTGCCCTTCAGACAGGGGGCCTCAATCAGCCCCAGCATTTT. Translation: CALQTGGLNQPQHF. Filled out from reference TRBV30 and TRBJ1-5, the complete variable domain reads SQTIHQWPATLVQPVGSPLSLECTVEGTSNPNLYWYRQAAGRGLQLLFYSVGIGQISSEVPQNLSASRPQDRQFILSSKKLLLSDSGFYLCALQTGGLNQPQHFGDGTRLSIL.

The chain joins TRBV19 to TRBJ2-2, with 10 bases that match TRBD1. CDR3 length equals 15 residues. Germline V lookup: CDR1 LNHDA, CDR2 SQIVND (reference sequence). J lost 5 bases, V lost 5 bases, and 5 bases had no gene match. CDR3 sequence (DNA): TGTGCCAGTAGTCCTCGACAGGGGGCGACCGGGGAGCTGTTTTTT. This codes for CASSPRQGATGELFF.

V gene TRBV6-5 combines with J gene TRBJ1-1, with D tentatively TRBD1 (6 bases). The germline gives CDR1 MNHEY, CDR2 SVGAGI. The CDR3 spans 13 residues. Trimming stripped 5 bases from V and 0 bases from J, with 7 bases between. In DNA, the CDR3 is TGTGCCAGCAGTGGACAGATGAACACTGAAGCTTTCTTT. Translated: CASSGQMNTEAFF.

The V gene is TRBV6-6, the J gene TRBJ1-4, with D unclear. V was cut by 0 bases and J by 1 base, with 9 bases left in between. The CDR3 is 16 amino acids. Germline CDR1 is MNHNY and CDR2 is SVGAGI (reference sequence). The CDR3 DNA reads TGTGCCAGCAGTTACTCGATCGGGGTAACTAATGAAAAACTGTTTTTT. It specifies CASSYSIGVTNEKLFF.

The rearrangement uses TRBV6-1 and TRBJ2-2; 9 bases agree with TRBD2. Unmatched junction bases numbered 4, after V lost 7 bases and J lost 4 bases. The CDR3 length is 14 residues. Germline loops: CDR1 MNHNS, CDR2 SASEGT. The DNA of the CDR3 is TGTGCCAGCACGGCGGGGGGGGGCACCGGGGAGCTGTTTTTT. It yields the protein CASTAGGGTGELFF.

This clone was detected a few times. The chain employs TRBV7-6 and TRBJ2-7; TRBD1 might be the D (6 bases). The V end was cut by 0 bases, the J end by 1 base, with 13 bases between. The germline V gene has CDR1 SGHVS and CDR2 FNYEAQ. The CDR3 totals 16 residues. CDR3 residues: CASSLAGAQGSYEQYF. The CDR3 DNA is TGTGCCAGCAGCTTAGCCGGGGCCCAGGGGTCCTACGAGCAGTACTTC.

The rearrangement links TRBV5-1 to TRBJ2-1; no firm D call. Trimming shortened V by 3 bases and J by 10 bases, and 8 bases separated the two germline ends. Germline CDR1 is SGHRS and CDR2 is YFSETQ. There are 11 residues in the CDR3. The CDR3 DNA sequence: TGCGCCAGCAGCTCCCCGAGGGAGCAGTTCTTC. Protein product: CASSSPREQFF.

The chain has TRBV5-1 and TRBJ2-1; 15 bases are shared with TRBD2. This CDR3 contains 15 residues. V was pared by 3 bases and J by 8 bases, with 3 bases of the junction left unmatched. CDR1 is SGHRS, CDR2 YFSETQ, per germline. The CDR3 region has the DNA TGCGCCAGCAGCTGGACTAGCGGGGGGGCATATGAGCAGTTCTTC. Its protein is CASSWTSGGAYEQFF.

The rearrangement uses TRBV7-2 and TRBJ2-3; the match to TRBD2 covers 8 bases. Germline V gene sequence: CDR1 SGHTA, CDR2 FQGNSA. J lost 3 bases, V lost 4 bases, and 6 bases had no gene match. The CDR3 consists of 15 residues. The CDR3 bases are TGTGCCAGCAGCTCCCAGCGGGGGTGGACAGATACGCAGTATTTT. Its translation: CASSSQRGWTDTQYF.

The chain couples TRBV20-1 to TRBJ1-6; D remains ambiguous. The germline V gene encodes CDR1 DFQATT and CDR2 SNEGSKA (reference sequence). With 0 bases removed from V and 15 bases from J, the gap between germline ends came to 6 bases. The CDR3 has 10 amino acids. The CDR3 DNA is TGCAGTGCTAGAGATCTCCGCCTCCACTTT. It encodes CSARDLRLHF.

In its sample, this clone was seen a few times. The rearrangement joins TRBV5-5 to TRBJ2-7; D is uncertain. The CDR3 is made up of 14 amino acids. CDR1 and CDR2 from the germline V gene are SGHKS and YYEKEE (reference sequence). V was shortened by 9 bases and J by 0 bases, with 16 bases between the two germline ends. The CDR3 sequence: CATHPKPTSYEQYF. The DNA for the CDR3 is TGTGCCACCCACCCTAAGCCCACCTCCTACGAGCAGTACTTC. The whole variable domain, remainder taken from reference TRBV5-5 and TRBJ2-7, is DAGVTQSPTHLIKTRGQQVTLRCSPISGHKSVSWYQQVLGQGPQFIFQYYEKEERGRGNFPDRFSARQFPNYSSELNVNALLLGDSALYLCATHPKPTSYEQYFGPGTRLTVT.

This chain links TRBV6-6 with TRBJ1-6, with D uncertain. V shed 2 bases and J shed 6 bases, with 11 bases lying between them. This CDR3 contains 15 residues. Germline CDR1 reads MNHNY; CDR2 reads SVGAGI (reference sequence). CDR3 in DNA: TGTGCCAGCAGTTACGACACCCCACCTAATTCACCCCTCCACTTT. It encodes CASSYDTPPNSPLHF.

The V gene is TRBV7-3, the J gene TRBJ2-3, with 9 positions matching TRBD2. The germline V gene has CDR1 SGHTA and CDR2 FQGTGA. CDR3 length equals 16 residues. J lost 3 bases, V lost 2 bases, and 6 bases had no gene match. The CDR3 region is CASSLRAGGLTDTQYF. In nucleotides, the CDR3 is TGTGCCAGCAGCTTACGGGCGGGGGGGCTTACAGATACGCAGTATTTT. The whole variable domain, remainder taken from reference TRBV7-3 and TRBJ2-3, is GAGVSQTPSNKVTEKGKYVELRCDPISGHTALYWYRQSLGQGPEFLIYFQGTGAADDSGLPNDRFFAVRPEGSVSTLKIQRTERGDSAVYLCASSLRAGGLTDTQYFGPGTRLTVL.

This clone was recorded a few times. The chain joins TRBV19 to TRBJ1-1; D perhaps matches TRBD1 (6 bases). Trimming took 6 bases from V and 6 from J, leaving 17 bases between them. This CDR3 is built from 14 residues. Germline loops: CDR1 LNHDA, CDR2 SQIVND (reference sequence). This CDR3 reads CASSPRGKWAEAFF. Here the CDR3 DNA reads TGTGCCAGTAGCCCCAGGGGTAAGTGGGCTGAAGCTTTCTTT.

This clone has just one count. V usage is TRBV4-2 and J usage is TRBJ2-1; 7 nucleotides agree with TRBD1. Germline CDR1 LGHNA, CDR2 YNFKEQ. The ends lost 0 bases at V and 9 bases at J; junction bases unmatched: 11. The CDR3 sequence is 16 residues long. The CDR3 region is CASSQDNSDRDSEQFF. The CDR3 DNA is TGTGCCAGCAGCCAAGATAACAGTGACAGGGATAGTGAGCAGTTCTTC.

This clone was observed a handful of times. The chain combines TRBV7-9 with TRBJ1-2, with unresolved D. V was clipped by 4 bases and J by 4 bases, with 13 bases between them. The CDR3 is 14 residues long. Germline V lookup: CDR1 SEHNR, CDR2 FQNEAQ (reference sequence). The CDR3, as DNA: TGTGCCAGCAGCTCCCTAACCCTCTCCTATGGCTACACCTTC. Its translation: CASSSLTLSYGYTF.

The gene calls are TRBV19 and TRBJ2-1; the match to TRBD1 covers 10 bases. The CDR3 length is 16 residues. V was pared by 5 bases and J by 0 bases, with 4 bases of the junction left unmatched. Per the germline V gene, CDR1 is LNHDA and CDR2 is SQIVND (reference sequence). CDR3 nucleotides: TGTGCCAGTAGTTCTCGGACAGGGGGCTCCTACAATGAGCAGTTCTTC. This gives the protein CASSSRTGGSYNEQFF.

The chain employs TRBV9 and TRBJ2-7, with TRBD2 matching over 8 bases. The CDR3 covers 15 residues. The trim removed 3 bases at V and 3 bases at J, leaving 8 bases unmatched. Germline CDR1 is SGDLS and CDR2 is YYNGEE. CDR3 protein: CASSGSGETFYEQYF. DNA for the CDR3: TGTGCCAGCAGCGGTAGCGGGGAAACTTTCTACGAGCAGTACTTC.